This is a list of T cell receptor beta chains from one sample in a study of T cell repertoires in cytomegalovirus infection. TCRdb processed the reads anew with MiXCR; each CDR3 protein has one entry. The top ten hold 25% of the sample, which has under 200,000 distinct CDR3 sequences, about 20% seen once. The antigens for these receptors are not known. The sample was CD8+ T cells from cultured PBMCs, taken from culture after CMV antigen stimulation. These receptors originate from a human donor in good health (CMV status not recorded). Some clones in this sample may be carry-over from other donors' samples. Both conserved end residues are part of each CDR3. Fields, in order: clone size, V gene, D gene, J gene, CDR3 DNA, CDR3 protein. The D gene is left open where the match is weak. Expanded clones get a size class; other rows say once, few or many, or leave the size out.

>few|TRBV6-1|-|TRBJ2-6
TGTGCCAGCAGACACAGGGACTCTGGGGCCAACGTCCTGACTTTC
CASRHRDSGANVLTF
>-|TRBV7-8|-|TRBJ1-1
TGTGCCAGCAGCTTCGACAGAGCTTCCCACACTGAAGCTTTCTTT
CASSFDRASHTEAFF
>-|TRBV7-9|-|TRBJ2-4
TGTGCCAGCAGCTTAACACACGAGGGGGAAACCAAAAACATTCAGTACTTC
CASSLTHEGETKNIQYF
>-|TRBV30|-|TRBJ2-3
TGTGCCTGGAGTAAACCCTGGGGCTATGAAGATACGCAGTATTTT
CAWSKPWGYEDTQYF
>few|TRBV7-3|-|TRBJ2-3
TGTGCCAGCAGCTTTGATGAGTCAAGCACAGATACGCAGTATTTT
CASSFDESSTDTQYF
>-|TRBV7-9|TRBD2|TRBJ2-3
TGTGCCAGCAGCCCCTCTAGGAGTAGCGGGGGTGCAGATACGCAGTATTTT
CASSPSRSSGGADTQYF
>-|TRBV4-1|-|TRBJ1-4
TGCGCCAGCAGCCAAGAGAAAGGGACTAATGAAAAACTGTTTTTT
CASSQEKGTNEKLFF
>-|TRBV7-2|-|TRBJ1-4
TGTGCCAGCAGCAAAGAGTACAGAGTAAATGAAAAACTGTTTTTT
CASSKEYRVNEKLFF
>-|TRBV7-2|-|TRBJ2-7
TGTGCCAGCAGCAGCACCATGACAGGCTTCTCCTACGAGCAGTACTTC
CASSSTMTGFSYEQYF
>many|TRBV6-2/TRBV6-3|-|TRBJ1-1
TGTGCCAGCAGTGCCAGGGGTGGAGCGAACACTGAAGCTTTCTTT
CASSARGGANTEAFF
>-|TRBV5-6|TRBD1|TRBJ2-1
TGTGCCAGCAGCGCCGCCCCAGGGGGCAATGAGCAGTTCTTC
CASSAAPGGNEQFF
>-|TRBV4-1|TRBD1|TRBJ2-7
TGCGCCAGCAGCCTCGGACAGGGGGCGGCTGAGCAGTACTTC
CASSLGQGAAEQYF
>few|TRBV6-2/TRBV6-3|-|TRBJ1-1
TGTGCCAGCAGCGCCCTGGGGAACACTGAAGCTTTCTTT
CASSALGNTEAFF
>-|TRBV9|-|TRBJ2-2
TGTGCCAGCAGCGTAGCTTGGGGAGTCACCGGGGAGCTGTTTTTT
CASSVAWGVTGELFF
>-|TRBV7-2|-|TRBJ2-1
TGTGCCAGCAGCTTAGGTAGAGCGAGGCAATACAATGAGCAGTTCTTC
CASSLGRARQYNEQFF
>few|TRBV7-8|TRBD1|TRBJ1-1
TGTGCCAGCAGCAGTTCTGGACAGGATCGAACTGAAGCTTTCTTT
CASSSSGQDRTEAFF
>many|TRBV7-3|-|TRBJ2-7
TGTGCCAGCAGCTGGGGGGAGTCCTACGAGCAGTACTTC
CASSWGESYEQYF
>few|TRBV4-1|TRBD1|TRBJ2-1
TGCGCCAGCAGCCAGCCAGGGGGTTGGGAGCAGTTCTTC
CASSQPGGWEQFF
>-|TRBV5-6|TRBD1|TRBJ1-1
TGTGCCAGCAGCTTCCCGGACAGGGGAATGGACACTGAAGCTTTCTTT
CASSFPDRGMDTEAFF
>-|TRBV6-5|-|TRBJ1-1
TGTGCCAGCAGTTCAGGGGCCCCGAACACTGAAGCTTTCTTT
CASSSGAPNTEAFF
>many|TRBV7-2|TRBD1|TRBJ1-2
TGTGCCAGCAGCTTAGGGGGACAGGGCCTTTTGAGGGGCTACACCTTC
CASSLGGQGLLRGYTF
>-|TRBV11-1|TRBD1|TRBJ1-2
TGTGCCAGCAGTCCGGACAGGGGGCGCCTATATGGCTACACCTTC
CASSPDRGRLYGYTF
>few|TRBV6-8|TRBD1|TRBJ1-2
TGTGCCAGCAGACAGGGGGCAGCTTTCTATGGCTACACCTTC
CASRQGAAFYGYTF
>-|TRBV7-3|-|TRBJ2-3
TGTGCCAGCAGCCCCACCCTGCAGTCAGATACGCAGTATTTT
CASSPTLQSDTQYF
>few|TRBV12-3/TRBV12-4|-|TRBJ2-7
TGTGCCAGCAGTTTTGGGTCAGGAGTGAACGCCGAGCAGTACTTC
CASSFGSGVNAEQYF
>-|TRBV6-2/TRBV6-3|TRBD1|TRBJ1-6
TGTGCCAGCACGGTTCCGGGACAGGGACCTTCACCCCTCCACTTT
CASTVPGQGPSPLHF
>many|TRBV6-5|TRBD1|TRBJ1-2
TGTGCCAGCAGTATGGACAGGGTCTATGGCTACACCTTC
CASSMDRVYGYTF
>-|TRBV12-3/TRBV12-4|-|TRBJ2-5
TGTGCCAGCAGCGAATTCGTCAGGGCAGAGACCCAGTACTTC
CASSEFVRAETQYF
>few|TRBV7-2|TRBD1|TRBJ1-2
TGTGCCAGCAACCGCTGGACAGGGAGGTTTAACTATGGCTACACCTTC
CASNRWTGRFNYGYTF
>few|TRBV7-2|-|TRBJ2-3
TGTGCCAGCAGCTCCCCACGAGATACGCAGTATTTT
CASSSPRDTQYF
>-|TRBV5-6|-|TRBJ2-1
TGTGCCAGCAGCTTGGAAAGCGGGCGAAGGGAGCAGTTCTTC
CASSLESGRREQFF
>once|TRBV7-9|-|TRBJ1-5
TGTGCCAGCAGCTTGGACTGGCCTCAAGGGCCCCAGCATTTT
CASSLDWPQGPQHF
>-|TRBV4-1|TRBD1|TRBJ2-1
TGCGCCAGCAGCCAAGAAGGACAGGGTCCGCATGAGCAGTTCTTC
CASSQEGQGPHEQFF
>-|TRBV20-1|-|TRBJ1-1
TGCAGTGCTTTGGAGGGTATTCGGGGGGCAGGAGCTTTCTTT
CSALEGIRGAGAFF
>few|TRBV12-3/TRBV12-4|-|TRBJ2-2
TGTGCCAGCAGCCTACTCAGAAGGGAGACCGGGGAGCTGTTTTTT
CASSLLRRETGELFF
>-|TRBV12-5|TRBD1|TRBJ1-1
TGTGCTAGTGGTTTGCCCGGGACAGGGGGAACGATGAACACTGAAGCTTTCTTT
CASGLPGTGGTMNTEAFF
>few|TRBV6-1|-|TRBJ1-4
TGTGCCAGCAGTGATAACCCAACTAATGAAAAACTGTTTTTT
CASSDNPTNEKLFF
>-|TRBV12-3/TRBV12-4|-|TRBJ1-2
TGTGCCAGCATCGGCCCGGACTATGGCTACACCTTC
CASIGPDYGYTF
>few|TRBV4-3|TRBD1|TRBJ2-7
TGCGCCAGCAGCCAAGATGGGTCGGGACAGGGGACCTACGAGCAGTACTTC
CASSQDGSGQGTYEQYF
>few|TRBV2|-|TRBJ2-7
TGTGCCAGCAGTGGCCCCAACGACAGTTACGAGCAGTACTTC
CASSGPNDSYEQYF
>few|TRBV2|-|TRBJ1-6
TGTGCCAGCAAAGAAACAGGGCTCCTCTCCTATAATTCACCCCTCCACTTT
CASKETGLLSYNSPLHF
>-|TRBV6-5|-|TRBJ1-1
TGTGCCAGCAGTTACGGCGCCAGGGAGGCCACTGAAGCTTTCTTT
CASSYGAREATEAFF
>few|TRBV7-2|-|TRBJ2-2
TGTGCCAGCAGCTTAGTTGGGGATTACACCGGGGAGCTGTTTTTT
CASSLVGDYTGELFF
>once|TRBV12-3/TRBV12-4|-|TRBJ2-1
TGTGCCAGCACCCCGGGATTTGGTAATGAGCAGTTCTTC
CASTPGFGNEQFF